This T cell receptor (beta chain) appears in the sequencing data of a study of graft-versus-host responses after intestinal transplantation. Study information: The transplants performed in recipients were multivisceral, liver-intestinal, or isolated intestinal.

This clone was detected once. V lost 0 bases and J lost 2; bases outside the gene matches: 4. CDR1 and CDR2 (germline): SGHRS, YFSETQ. CDR3 size: 15 residues. The method was immunoSEQ multiplex PCR; TCRdb's version includes in-frame clones alone and lacks a portion of them. This sample has fewer than 9,500 clones; about nine tenths occur once, and the top ten carry over 1.3%. J is TRBJ2-7 and V is TRBV5-1; 8 nucleotides line up with TRBD2. The clonotype was recovered from a human patient who received an intestinal transplant, so some T cells may come from the graft donor. The sequenced sample was PBMCs, obtained around 31 days after intestinal transplant. The CDR3 region is CASSLAWGLAYEQYF. The CDR3, as DNA: TGCGCCAGCAGCTTGGCCTGGGGACTAGCCTACGAGCAGTACTTC.